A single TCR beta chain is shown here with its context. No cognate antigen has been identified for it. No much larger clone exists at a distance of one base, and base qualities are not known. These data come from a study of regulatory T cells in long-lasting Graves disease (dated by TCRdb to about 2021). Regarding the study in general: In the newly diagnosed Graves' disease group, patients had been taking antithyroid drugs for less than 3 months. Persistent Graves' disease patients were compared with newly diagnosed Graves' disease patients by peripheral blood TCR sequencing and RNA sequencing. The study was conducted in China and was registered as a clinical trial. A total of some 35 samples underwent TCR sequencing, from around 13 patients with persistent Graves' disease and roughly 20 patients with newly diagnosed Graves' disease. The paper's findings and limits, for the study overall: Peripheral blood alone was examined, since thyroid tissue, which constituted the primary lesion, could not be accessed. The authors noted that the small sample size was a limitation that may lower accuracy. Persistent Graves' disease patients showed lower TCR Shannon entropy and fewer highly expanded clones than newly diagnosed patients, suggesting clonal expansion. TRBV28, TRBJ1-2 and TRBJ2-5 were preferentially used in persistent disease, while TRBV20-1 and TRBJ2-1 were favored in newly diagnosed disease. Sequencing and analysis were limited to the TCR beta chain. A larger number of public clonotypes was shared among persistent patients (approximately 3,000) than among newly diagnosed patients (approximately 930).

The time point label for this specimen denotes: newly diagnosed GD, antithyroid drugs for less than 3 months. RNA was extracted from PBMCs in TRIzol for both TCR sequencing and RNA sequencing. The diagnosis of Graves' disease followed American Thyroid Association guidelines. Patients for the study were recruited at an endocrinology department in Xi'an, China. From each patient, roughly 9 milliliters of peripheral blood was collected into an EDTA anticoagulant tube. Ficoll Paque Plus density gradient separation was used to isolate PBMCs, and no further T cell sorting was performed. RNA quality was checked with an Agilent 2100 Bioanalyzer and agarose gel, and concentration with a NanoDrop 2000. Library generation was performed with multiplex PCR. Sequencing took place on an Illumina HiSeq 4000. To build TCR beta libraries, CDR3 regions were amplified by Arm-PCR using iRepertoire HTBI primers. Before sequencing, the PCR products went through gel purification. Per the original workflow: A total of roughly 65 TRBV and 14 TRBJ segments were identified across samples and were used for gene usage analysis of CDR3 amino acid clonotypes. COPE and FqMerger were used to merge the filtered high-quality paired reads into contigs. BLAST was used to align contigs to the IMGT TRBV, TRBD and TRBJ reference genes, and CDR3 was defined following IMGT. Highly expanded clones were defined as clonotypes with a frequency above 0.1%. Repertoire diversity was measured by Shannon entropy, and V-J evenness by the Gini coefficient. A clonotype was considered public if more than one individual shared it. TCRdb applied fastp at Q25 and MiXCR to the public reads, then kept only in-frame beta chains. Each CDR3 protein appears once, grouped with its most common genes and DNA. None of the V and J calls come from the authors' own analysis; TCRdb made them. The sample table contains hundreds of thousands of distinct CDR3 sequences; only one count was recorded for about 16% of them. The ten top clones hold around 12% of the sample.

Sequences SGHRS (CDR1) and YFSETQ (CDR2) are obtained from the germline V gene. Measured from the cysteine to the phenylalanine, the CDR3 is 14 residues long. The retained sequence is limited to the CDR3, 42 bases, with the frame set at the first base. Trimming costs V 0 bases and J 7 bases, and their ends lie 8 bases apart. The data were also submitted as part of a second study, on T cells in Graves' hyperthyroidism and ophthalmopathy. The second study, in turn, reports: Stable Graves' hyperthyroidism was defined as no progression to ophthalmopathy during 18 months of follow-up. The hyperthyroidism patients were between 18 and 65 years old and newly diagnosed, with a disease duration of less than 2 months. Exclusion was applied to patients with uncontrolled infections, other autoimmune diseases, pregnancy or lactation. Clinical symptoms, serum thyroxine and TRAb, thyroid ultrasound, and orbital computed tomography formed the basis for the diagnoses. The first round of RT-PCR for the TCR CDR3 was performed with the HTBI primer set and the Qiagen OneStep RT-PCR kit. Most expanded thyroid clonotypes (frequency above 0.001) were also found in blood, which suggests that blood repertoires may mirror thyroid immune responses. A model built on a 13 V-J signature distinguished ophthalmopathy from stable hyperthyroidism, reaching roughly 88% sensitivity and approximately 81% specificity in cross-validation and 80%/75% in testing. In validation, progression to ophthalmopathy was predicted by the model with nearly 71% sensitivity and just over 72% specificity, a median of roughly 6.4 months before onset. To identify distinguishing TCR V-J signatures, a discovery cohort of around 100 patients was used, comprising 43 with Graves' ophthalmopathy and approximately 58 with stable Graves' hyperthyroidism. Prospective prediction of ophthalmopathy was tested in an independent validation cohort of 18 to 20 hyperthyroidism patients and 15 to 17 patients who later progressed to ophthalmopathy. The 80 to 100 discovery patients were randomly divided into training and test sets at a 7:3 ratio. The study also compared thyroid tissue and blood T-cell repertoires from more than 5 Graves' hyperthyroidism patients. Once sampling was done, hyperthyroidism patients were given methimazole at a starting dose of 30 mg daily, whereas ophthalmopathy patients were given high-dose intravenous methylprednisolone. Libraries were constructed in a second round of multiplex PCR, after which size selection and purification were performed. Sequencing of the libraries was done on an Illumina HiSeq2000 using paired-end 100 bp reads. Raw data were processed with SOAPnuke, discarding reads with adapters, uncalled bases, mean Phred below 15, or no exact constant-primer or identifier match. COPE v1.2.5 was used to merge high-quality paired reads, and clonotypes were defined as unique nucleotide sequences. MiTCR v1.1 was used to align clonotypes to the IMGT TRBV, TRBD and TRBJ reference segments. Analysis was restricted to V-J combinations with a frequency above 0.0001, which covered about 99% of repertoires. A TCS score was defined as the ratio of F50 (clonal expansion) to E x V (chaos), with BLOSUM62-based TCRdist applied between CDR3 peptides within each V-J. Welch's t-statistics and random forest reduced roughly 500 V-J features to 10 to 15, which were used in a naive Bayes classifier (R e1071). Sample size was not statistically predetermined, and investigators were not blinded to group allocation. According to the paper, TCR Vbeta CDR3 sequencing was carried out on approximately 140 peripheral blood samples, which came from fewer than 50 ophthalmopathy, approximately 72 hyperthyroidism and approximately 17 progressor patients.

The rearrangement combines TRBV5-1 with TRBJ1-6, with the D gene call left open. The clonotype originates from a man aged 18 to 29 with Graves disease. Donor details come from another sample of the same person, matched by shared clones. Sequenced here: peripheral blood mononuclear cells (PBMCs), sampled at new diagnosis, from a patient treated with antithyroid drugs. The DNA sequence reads TGCGCCAGCAGCTTGGAGTTTGGGAATTCACCCCTCCACTTT. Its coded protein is CASSLEFGNSPLHF.